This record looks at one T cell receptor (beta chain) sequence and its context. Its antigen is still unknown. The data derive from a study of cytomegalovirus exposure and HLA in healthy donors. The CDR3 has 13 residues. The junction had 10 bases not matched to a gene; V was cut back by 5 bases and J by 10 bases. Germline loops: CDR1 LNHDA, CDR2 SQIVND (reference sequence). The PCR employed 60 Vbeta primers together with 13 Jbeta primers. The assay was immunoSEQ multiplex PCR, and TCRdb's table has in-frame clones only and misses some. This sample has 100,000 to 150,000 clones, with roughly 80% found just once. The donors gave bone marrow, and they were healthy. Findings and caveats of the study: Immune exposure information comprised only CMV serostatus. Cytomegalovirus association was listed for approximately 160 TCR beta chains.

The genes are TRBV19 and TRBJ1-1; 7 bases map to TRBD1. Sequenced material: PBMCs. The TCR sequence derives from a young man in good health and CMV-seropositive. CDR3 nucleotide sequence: TGTGCCAGTAGTCTCGCTCCTGGGACAGTAGCTTTCTTT. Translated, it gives CASSLAPGTVAFF.